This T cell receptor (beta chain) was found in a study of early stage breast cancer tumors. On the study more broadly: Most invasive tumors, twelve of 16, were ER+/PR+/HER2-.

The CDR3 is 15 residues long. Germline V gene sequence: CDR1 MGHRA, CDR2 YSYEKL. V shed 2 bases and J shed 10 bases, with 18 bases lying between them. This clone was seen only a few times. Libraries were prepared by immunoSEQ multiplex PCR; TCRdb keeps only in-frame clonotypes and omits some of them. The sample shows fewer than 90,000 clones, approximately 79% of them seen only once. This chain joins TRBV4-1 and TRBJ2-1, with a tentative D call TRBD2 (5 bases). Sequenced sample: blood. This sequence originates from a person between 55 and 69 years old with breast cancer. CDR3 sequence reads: CASSQPPRSPGEQFF. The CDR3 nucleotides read TGCGCCAGCAGCCAACCCCCTCGGTCCCCGGGGGAGCAGTTCTTC.